These 16 T cell receptor beta chains were sequenced from one sample in a study of Ad26.COV2.S vaccination and SARS-CoV-2 variants. Libraries were prepared by immunoSEQ multiplex PCR; TCRdb keeps only in-frame clonotypes and omits some of them. The table records just over 350,000 clones, 92% of them present only once. Specimen: peripheral blood, collected after recovery from COVID-19. Receptors originate from a human donor who had recovered from COVID-19.

The chain couples TRBV7-2 to TRBJ2-1; D is unresolved. Germline assignment: CDR1 SGHTA and CDR2 FQGNSA. The CDR3 is 12 residues long. The germline V and J ends were trimmed by 3 bases and 8 bases, with 8 bases remaining between them. The CDR3 protein is CASSFNRDEQFF. The CDR3 nucleotides are TGTGCCAGCAGCTTTAATCGTGATGAGCAGTTCTTC.

This sequence joins TRBV5-6 and TRBJ1-4; 7 bases line up with TRBD1. The J segment lost 8 bases and the V segment lost 4 bases, leaving 2 bases of the junction unmatched. This CDR3 is built from 12 residues. Germline loops: CDR1 SGHDT, CDR2 YYEEEE. CDR3 nucleotides: TGTGCCAGCAGCAGGGGGCGGGAAAAACTGTTTTTT. Translated, it gives CASSRGREKLFF.

The chain recombines TRBV5-4 with TRBJ2-3; possible D gene TRBD2, 7 bases. CDR1 SGHNT and CDR2 YYREEE come from the germline V gene (reference sequence). CDR3 size: 16 residues. Trimming took off 4 bases at V and 0 bases at J, with 15 bases between the two ends. The CDR3: CASSPIGGASTDTQYF. The CDR3 DNA reads as TGTGCCAGCAGCCCCATTGGGGGGGCTAGCACAGATACGCAGTATTTT.

This clone was found once. The chain recombines TRBV27 with TRBJ1-1; TRBD1 matches at 8 bases. CDR3 length: 22 amino acids. Losses at the gene ends were 1 base for V and 0 bases for J; bases not matched to a gene: 22. Looked up from germline, CDR1 is MNHEY and CDR2 is SMNVEV (reference sequence). The DNA of the CDR3 is TGTGCCAGCAGTTTATATCCCCCCACGACAGGGGAGGATTCTAGTATGAACACTGAAGCTTTCTTT. Its translation: CASSLYPPTTGEDSSMNTEAFF.

This sequence joins TRBV9 and TRBJ2-3; D gene ambiguous. Germline CDR1 is SGDLS and CDR2 is YYNGEE. The CDR3 sequence is 12 residues long. V was pared by 4 bases and J by 2 bases, with 5 bases between. Here the CDR3 DNA reads TGTGCCAGCAGCCTACCCACAGATACGCAGTATTTT. It codes for CASSLPTDTQYF.

The V call is TRBV18, the J call TRBJ1-3; 9 positions agree with TRBD1. Unmatched junction bases numbered 6, after V lost 0 bases and J lost 0 bases. CDR3 size: 18 residues. Germline assignment: CDR1 KGHSH and CDR2 LQKENI. As DNA, the CDR3 is TGTGCCAGCTCACCACCCGGACAGGGGACTTACTCTGGAAACACCATATATTTT. This sequence encodes CASSPPGQGTYSGNTIYF.

This chain connects TRBV15 to TRBJ2-7, with D uncertain. CDR3 length: 13 amino acids. V lost 8 bases to trimming and J lost 6 bases, with 17 bases between them. Germline loops: CDR1 LNHNV, CDR2 YYDKDF (reference sequence). The CDR3 region is CATSGPGSREQYF. For the CDR3, the DNA is TGTGCCACCTCCGGACCGGGCAGCCGCGAGCAGTACTTC.

The genes are TRBV7-3 and TRBJ2-3; 12 bases agree with TRBD2. There are 13 residues in the CDR3. V was clipped by 5 bases and J by 14 bases; unmatched bases: 8. Germline CDR1 reads SGHTA; CDR2 reads FQGTGA. Here the CDR3 reads CASSLETSGGMYF. CDR3 coding DNA: TGTGCCAGCAGCCTGGAGACTAGCGGGGGCATGTATTTT.

The chain is built from TRBV6-2 or TRBV6-3 and TRBJ2-7, with D tentatively TRBD1 (5 bases). Trimming took off 4 bases at V and 2 bases at J, with 21 bases between the two ends. The CDR3 length is 17 residues. From germline, CDR1 is MNHEY and CDR2 SVGEGT. Here the CDR3 reads CASSFGAWEAVTYEQYF. The CDR3 nucleotides are TGTGCCAGCAGTTTTGGGGCTTGGGAAGCTGTAACCTACGAGCAGTACTTC.

The chain is built from TRBV10-2 and TRBJ2-6; D call uncertain. Deletions cut 1 base from V and 0 bases from J, with 7 bases between. The CDR3 contains 16 residues. Germline CDR1 and CDR2: WSHSY and SAAADI. As DNA, the CDR3 is TGCGCCAGCAGTGAGTTATCGAGCTCTGGGGCCAACGTCCTGACTTTC. Protein product: CASSELSSSGANVLTF.

The CDR3 protein is CASSLNMGETQYF. The CDR3 nucleotides read TGTGCCAGCAGCTTAAATATGGGCGAGACCCAGTACTTC. The gene calls are TRBV7-2 and TRBJ2-5; D is undetermined. V was clipped by 2 bases and J by 5 bases, with 9 bases between them. The CDR3 loop spans 13 amino acids. Germline V gene lookup returns CDR1 SGHTA and CDR2 FQGNSA. Complete variable domain (other parts from reference TRBV7-2 and TRBJ2-5): GAGVSQSPSNKVTEKGKDVELRCDPISGHTALYWYRQSLGQGLEFLIYFQGNSAPDKSGLPSDRFSAERTGGSVSTLTIQRTQQEDSAVYLCASSLNMGETQYFGPGTRLLVL.

The chain combines TRBV6-2 or TRBV6-3 with TRBJ2-2, with TRBD2 identical over 13 bases. The CDR3 sequence is 18 residues long. Trimming at V came to 6 bases and at J to 1 base, leaving 8 bases not matched to a gene. Germline lookup yields CDR1 MNHEY and CDR2 SVGEGT. CDR3 amino acids: CASSPARLAGGNTGELFF. The CDR3 nucleotides read TGTGCCAGCAGCCCCGCCCGACTAGCGGGGGGGAACACCGGGGAGCTGTTTTTT.

CDR3 sequence: CASSLDSGGADTQYF. The CDR3 nucleotides read TGTGCCAGCAGCTTGGATAGCGGGGGGGCAGATACGCAGTATTTT. V usage is TRBV5-4 and J usage is TRBJ2-3; TRBD2 agrees at 11 bases. CDR3 size: 15 residues. After removal of 0 bases from V and 4 bases from J, the junction contained 1 base not matched to a gene. Germline assignment: CDR1 SGHNT and CDR2 YYREEE (reference sequence).

This clone was found a few times. The chain carries TRBV12-2 and TRBJ1-5. TRBV12-2 counts as a pseudogene. The CDR3 spans 11 residues. The CDR3 DNA sequence: TGTGCAGCCAAGATGAAGGCGCCCCAGCATTTT. Translation: CAAKMKAPQHF.

The rearrangement joins TRBV6-1 to TRBJ1-2; no firm D call. CDR1 and CDR2 (germline): MNHNS, SASEGT. The CDR3 is 13 residues long. The V gene lost 2 bases and the J gene lost 8 bases, with 12 bases spanning the gap. The CDR3: CASSEQVIGGYTF. In DNA, the CDR3 is TGTGCCAGCAGTGAACAGGTTATTGGGGGCTACACCTTC.

The J gene is TRBJ2-2, the V gene TRBV7-6, with 15 bases aligning to TRBD2. There are 17 residues in the CDR3. Germline values: CDR1 SGHVS, CDR2 FNYEAQ. V lost 5 bases to trimming and J lost 7 bases; unmatched junction nucleotides: 8. This CDR3 reads CASSPRTSGGANGELFF. The CDR3 DNA reads TGTGCCAGCAGCCCCCGGACTAGCGGGGGGGCCAACGGGGAGCTGTTTTTT.